Below, 16 T cell receptor beta chains from the same sample are listed, as sequenced in a study of PD-1 blockade in mismatch repair-deficient tumors. The data were produced by immunoSEQ multiplex PCR, yet TCRdb's version contains in-frame clones alone and is incomplete. The sample gives 100,000 or so clones, about four fifths of which show up once; approximately 6.5% is in the top ten. Sequencing used peripheral blood, obtained approximately 35 weeks after starting pembrolizumab. The receptors come from an adult with mismatch repair-deficient cancer.

The chain is built from TRBV10-1 and TRBJ1-1; tentatively, D is TRBD1 (5 bases). The CDR3 has 13 residues. Trimming stripped 2 bases from V and 7 bases from J, with 11 bases between. Germline V gene lookup returns CDR1 WNHNN and CDR2 SYGVQD (reference sequence). CDR3 sequence: CASSEAGTSEAFF. The DNA for the CDR3 is TGCGCCAGCAGTGAGGCCGGGACCAGTGAAGCTTTCTTT.

The rearrangement links TRBV6-1 to TRBJ2-7; D unclear. Trimming removed 6 bases at V and 3 bases at J, with 6 bases between. CDR3 length: 11 amino acids. From germline, CDR1 is MNHNS and CDR2 SASEGT. CDR3 bases: TGTGCCAGCAGAATCGTCTACGAGCAGTACTTC. Encoded protein: CASRIVYEQYF.

V and J are TRBV29-1 and TRBJ1-1; D gene ambiguous. Between the trimmed V and J ends, which lost 2 bases and 1 base, there was a span of 8 bases. The CDR3 sequence is 13 residues long. CDR1 and CDR2 (germline): SQVTM, ANQGSEA. For the CDR3, the DNA is TGCAGCGTTGAAAGTCGCGGGAACACTGAAGCTTTCTTT. Translating it yields CSVESRGNTEAFF. The full variable domain, completed using reference TRBV29-1 and TRBJ1-1, is SAVISQKPSRDICQRGTSLTIQCQVDSQVTMMFWYRQQPGQSLTLIATANQGSEATYESGFVIDKFPISRPNLTFSTLTVSNMSPEDSSIYLCSVESRGNTEAFFGQGTRLTVV.

The chain combines TRBV7-8 with TRBJ2-7, with D possibly TRBD1 on 6 matching bases. The CDR3 has 15 amino acids. Trimming removed 1 base at V and 6 bases at J, with 16 bases between. Germline V gene sequence: CDR1 SGHVS, CDR2 FQNEAQ. As DNA, the CDR3 is TGTGCCAGCAGCTTAGACCATAACAGGGCATCCGAGCAGTACTTC. Protein sequence: CASSLDHNRASEQYF. The full variable domain, completed using reference TRBV7-8 and TRBJ2-7, is GAGVSQSPRYKVAKRGQDVALRCDPISGHVSLFWYQQALGQGPEFLTYFQNEAQLDKSGLPSDRFFAERPEGSVSTLKIQRTQQEDSAVYLCASSLDHNRASEQYFGPGTRLTVT.

The V gene is TRBV5-6, the J gene TRBJ2-2; 8 nucleotides line up with TRBD1. The CDR3 loop spans 13 amino acids. The germline V gene encodes CDR1 SGHDT and CDR2 YYEEEE. Germline trimming cut 3 bases from V and 8 bases from J; bases unmatched to any gene: 3. CDR3 in DNA: TGTGCCAGCAGCTGGCAGGGGGCTGGGGAGCTGTTTTTT. This encodes CASSWQGAGELFF.

About this clone: A read error may account for a junction end that differs from germline. This chain links TRBV7-7 with TRBJ2-3; D may be TRBD1 (5 bases). The CDR3 is 15 amino acids. In germline, CDR1 is SSHAT, CDR2 FNYEAQ (reference sequence). CDR3 DNA: TGTGCTAGCAGCTCCTCGGACAAAAGCACAGATACGCAGTATTTT. Translating gives CASSSSDKSTDTQYF.

The chain has TRBV5-1 and TRBJ2-5; the D is unclear. CDR1 and CDR2 from the germline V gene are SGHRS and YFSETQ. The CDR3 length is 12 residues. V lost 4 bases and J lost 2, with 6 bases in between. CDR3 sequence (DNA): TGCGCCAGCAGCGCAAGACAAGAGACCCAGTACTTC. Protein product: CASSARQETQYF.

This clone was observed a single time. The chain recombines TRBV5-6 with TRBJ1-1; D is uncertain. The CDR3 has 14 amino acids. Looked up from germline, CDR1 is SGHDT and CDR2 is YYEEEE. The V and J ends lost 0 bases and 3 bases respectively, with 9 bases between them. CDR3 sequence reads: CASSLGNQDTEAFF. CDR3 nucleotides: TGTGCCAGCAGCTTGGGGAACCAAGACACTGAAGCTTTCTTT.

This chain links TRBV7-9 with TRBJ1-5; D unresolved. Germline assignment: CDR1 SEHNR and CDR2 FQNEAQ (reference sequence). The CDR3 loop spans 12 amino acids. Trimming stripped 5 bases from V and 9 bases from J, with 11 bases between. In nucleotides, the CDR3 is TGTGCCAGCAGCCTCCCCCCTTTGCCCCAGCATTTT. This gives the protein CASSLPPLPQHF.

This clone was detected a few times. V usage is TRBV7-9 and J usage is TRBJ2-7; either TRBD1 or TRBD2 may supply D (5 bases each). Deletions cut 5 bases from V and 6 bases from J, with 23 bases between. This CDR3 spans 16 amino acids. Germline CDR1 and CDR2: SEHNR and FQNEAQ (reference sequence). CDR3 sequence: CASSPGHSLLTSEQYF. The CDR3 nucleotides read TGTGCCAGCAGCCCGGGGCACAGCCTATTAACATCCGAGCAGTACTTC.

This chain connects TRBV6-1 to TRBJ2-7, with D possibly called TRBD1 or TRBD2 (5 bases each). CDR1 MNHNS and CDR2 SASEGT come from the germline V gene. The V end was cut by 1 base, the J end by 3 bases, with 13 bases between. CDR3 length: 15 amino acids. CDR3 sequence: CASSEGLGELYEQYF. In DNA form, the CDR3 reads TGTGCCAGCAGTGAAGGTTTGGGGGAACTCTACGAGCAGTACTTC.

The rearrangement links TRBV12-5 to TRBJ1-2, with D hard to call. CDR3 length: 16 amino acids. Deletions cut 2 bases from V and 8 bases from J, with 21 bases between. CDR1 and CDR2 (germline): LGHNT, FRNRAP. The CDR3 region has the DNA TGTGCTAGTGGTTTGCCACCAGGTGTCGAGGTCGAGGGCTACACCTTC. Encoded protein: CASGLPPGVEVEGYTF.

This rearrangement joins TRBV4-3 to TRBJ2-7, with 11 bases fitting TRBD2. J was trimmed by 9 bases and V by 3 bases; bases with no gene match: 10. The CDR3 runs to 15 residues. Germline CDR1 and CDR2: LGHNA and YSLEER. The CDR3 DNA follows: TGCGCCAGCAGCCAGGCCTACACGGGACTAGCGGCGCAGTACTTC. It is translated as CASSQAYTGLAAQYF.

The chain combines TRBV19 with TRBJ2-7; TRBD1 aligns across 8 bases. The CDR3 contains 15 residues. CDR1 and CDR2 (germline): LNHDA, SQIVND (reference sequence). The J segment lost 0 bases and the V segment lost 5 bases, leaving 6 bases of the junction unmatched. The CDR3 region is CASSADRVSSYEQYF. The DNA of the CDR3 is TGTGCCAGTAGTGCGGACAGGGTCAGCTCCTACGAGCAGTACTTC. The variable domain in full, with the rest retrieved from reference TRBV19 and TRBJ2-7, is DGGITQSPKYLFRKEGQNVTLSCEQNLNHDAMYWYRQDPGQGLRLIYYSQIVNDFQKGDIAEGYSVSREKKESFPLTVTSAQKNPTAFYLCASSADRVSSYEQYFGPGTRLTVT.

The CDR3 is CSAAESYEQYF. CDR3 DNA: TGCAGTGCTGCAGAATCCTACGAGCAGTACTTC. The chain is built from TRBV20-1 and TRBJ2-7; D is uncertain. The CDR3 runs to 11 residues. V lost 5 bases, J lost 1 base, and 6 bases lay in between. Germline V gives CDR1 DFQATT, CDR2 SNEGSKA (reference sequence).

A note on this clone: Other nucleotide sequences from this sample produce the same CDR3. The chain recombines TRBV7-9 with TRBJ2-3; D may correspond to TRBD1 or TRBD2 (7 bases each). V was shortened by 7 bases and J by 6 bases, with 14 bases between the two germline ends. Germline values: CDR1 SEHNR, CDR2 FQNEAQ (reference sequence). The length of the CDR3 is 13 residues. The CDR3, as DNA: TGTGCCAGCAACAGGGGAGGGGCGGATACGCAGTATTTT. It encodes CASNRGGADTQYF.